The 23 T cell receptor beta chains below all came from one sample that was sequenced in a study of T cells in Graves' hyperthyroidism and ophthalmopathy. The TCR beta CDR3 regions underwent amplification using RNA transcripts as the source. RT-PCR in the first round (using the HTBI primer set) targeted the TCR CDR3. TCRdb re-analysed the multiplex PCR reads in MiXCR, keeping a single row per CDR3 protein. The repertoire holds approximately 510,000 distinct CDR3 sequences, less than 25% seen once, with approximately 25% in the top ten. Specimen: blood. These receptors came from a man between 18 and 35 years old with Graves' hyperthyroidism.

This sequence joins TRBV2 and TRBJ2-7; tentative D call: TRBD2 (6 bases). The ends were cut back, 3 bases at V and 9 bases at J, with 18 bases in the middle. Per germline, CDR1 SNHLY and CDR2 FYNNEI. The CDR3 is 14 residues long. The CDR3 nucleotides are TGTGCCAGCAGTGACTCGGGAGCTTCATCGCGGCAGTACTTC. As protein: CASSDSGASSRQYF. Full variable domain (remainder filled in from reference TRBV2 and TRBJ2-7): EPEVTQTPSHQVTQMGQEVILRCVPISNHLYFYWYRQILGQKVEFLVSFYNNEISEKSEIFDDQFSVERPDGSNFTLKIRSTKLEDSAMYFCASSDSGASSRQYFGPGTRLTVT.

The chain recombines TRBV24-1 with TRBJ2-7, with 8 bases aligning to TRBD1. The CDR3 spans 13 residues. Per the germline V gene, CDR1 is KGHDR and CDR2 is SFDVKD. Trimming took 9 bases from V and 5 from J; bases not matched to a gene: 8. CDR3 coding DNA: TGTGCCACCGGGCAGGGGGCTCAAAACGAGCAGTACTTC. This encodes CATGQGAQNEQYF.

This clonotype was observed many times. A junction boundary mismatches the germline segment, possibly from a read error. The chain is built from TRBV27 and TRBJ1-2, with D possibly being TRBD1 (6 bases). The CDR3 is 11 amino acids. The germline V gene encodes CDR1 MNHEY and CDR2 SMNVEV (reference sequence). The CDR3 is CARKGDGGCTF. CDR3 coding DNA: TGTGCCAGAAAGGGGGACGGTGGCTGCACCTTC.

The J gene is TRBJ2-3, the V gene TRBV2, with 10 bases lining up with TRBD1. CDR3 size: 15 residues. V dropped 6 bases and J dropped 7; count of bases not matched to a gene: 10. In germline, CDR1 is SNHLY, CDR2 FYNNEI. The chain's CDR3 is CASRHPGQGKNTQYF. CDR3 coding DNA: TGTGCCAGCAGGCACCCGGGACAGGGGAAAAATACGCAGTATTTT.

In its sample, this clonotype was seen once. The gene calls are TRBV6-1 and TRBJ2-5; D may be TRBD2 (6 bases). The CDR3 is 13 amino acids. Trimming left V 6 bases short and J 2 bases short, with 10 bases between. Germline CDR1 and CDR2: MNHNS and SASEGT. CDR3 loop: CASRAGLQETQYF. For the CDR3, the DNA is TGTGCCAGCAGGGCGGGATTACAAGAGACCCAGTACTTC.

The chain links TRBV2 to TRBJ2-5; unclear D gene. This CDR3 spans 13 amino acids. V lost 2 bases and J 4 bases, leaving 8 bases between the germline ends. The V gene's germline CDR1 is SNHLY and CDR2 FYNNEI. The CDR3 reads CASSEKARETQYF. CDR3 coding DNA: TGTGCCAGCAGTGAAAAGGCTCGAGAGACCCAGTACTTC.

This clonotype has just a few counts. The rearrangement joins TRBV5-1 to TRBJ1-2, with 7 bases aligning to TRBD1. V lost 4 bases, J lost 7 bases, and 13 bases stayed unmatched. Germline assignment: CDR1 SGHRS and CDR2 YFSETQ. The CDR3 is made up of 15 amino acids. The CDR3: CASSPRQGIGTGYTF. CDR3 DNA sequence: TGCGCCAGCAGCCCACGACAGGGCATTGGGACTGGCTACACCTTC.

The chain has TRBV28 and TRBJ2-7; D is possibly TRBD2 (6 bases). Trimming left V 6 bases short and J 7 bases short, with 22 bases between. CDR3 length: 15 amino acids. Per the germline V gene, CDR1 is MDHEN and CDR2 is SYDVKM. CDR3 sequence (DNA): TGTGCCAGCAGCCTACCGGGGCAGGGAGGTTTAGAGCAGTACTTC. Residues: CASSLPGQGGLEQYF.

This clonotype has just a few counts. The chain couples TRBV6-5 to TRBJ1-1; 8 bases are a match to TRBD1. J lost 2 bases, V lost 2 bases, and 4 bases had no gene match. The CDR3 extends over 15 amino acids. Germline V CDR1 and CDR2: MNHEY, SVGAGI. The CDR3 here is CASSYLGQGNTEAFF. DNA for the CDR3: TGTGCCAGCAGTTACCTCGGACAGGGTAACACTGAAGCTTTCTTT.

This clonotype came up many times. This chain links TRBV12-3 or TRBV12-4 with TRBJ1-3, with TRBD1 as a possible D gene (6 bases). V lost 6 bases to trimming and J lost 3 bases, with 12 bases between them. CDR3 size: 14 residues. The CDR3 reads CASSPNRVGNTIYF. CDR3 in DNA: TGTGCCAGCAGCCCGAACAGGGTTGGAAACACCATATATTTT.

In its sample, this clonotype was seen many times. The chain uses TRBV20-1 and TRBJ1-5; D is unresolved. Germline lookup yields CDR1 DFQATT and CDR2 SNEGSKA (reference sequence). The CDR3 loop spans 13 amino acids. Trimming left V 1 base short and J 4 bases short, with 8 bases between. In nucleotides, the CDR3 is TGCAGTGCTAGAGTCCCCCCGAATCAGCCCCAGCATTTT. Protein sequence: CSARVPPNQPQHF.

The chain is built from TRBV19 and TRBJ1-1, with TRBD1 matching over 8 bases. V lost 5 bases to trimming and J lost 1 base; unmatched junction nucleotides: 12. The length of the CDR3 is 17 residues. Per the germline V gene, CDR1 is LNHDA and CDR2 is SQIVND (reference sequence). CDR3 DNA: TGTGCCAGTAGTCGGGGCAGGGGGCGCCTCGGGAACACTGAAGCTTTCTTT. As protein: CASSRGRGRLGNTEAFF.

The gene calls are TRBV28 and TRBJ2-2; D is perhaps TRBD2 (5 bases). The CDR3 sequence is 16 residues long. Trimming stripped 5 bases from V and 0 bases from J, with 13 bases between. The germline gives CDR1 MDHEN, CDR2 SYDVKM. The CDR3 coding sequence is TGTGCCAGCAGTAGCAGTTGGCGGGCGAACACCGGGGAGCTGTTTTTT. It yields the protein CASSSSWRANTGELFF.

This clonotype was detected only a few times. The rearrangement links TRBV28 to TRBJ1-2; D uncertain. Looked up from germline, CDR1 is MDHEN and CDR2 is SYDVKM. Trimming removed 6 bases at V and 6 bases at J, with 26 bases between. The CDR3 is 17 amino acids. This CDR3 is CASSPRWGRSRRDGYTF. The CDR3 DNA is TGTGCCAGCAGCCCGCGGTGGGGTCGCTCAAGGCGCGATGGCTACACCTTC.

This chain joins TRBV29-1 and TRBJ2-7; maybe TRBD1 (7 bases). The ends were cut back, 0 bases at V and 4 bases at J, with 13 bases in the middle. The CDR3 sequence is 14 residues long. Germline lookup yields CDR1 SQVTM and CDR2 ANQGSEA. Here the CDR3 DNA reads TGCAGCGTTGAAGATCGGTCAGGGGGGTACGAGCAGTACTTC. Amino acid sequence: CSVEDRSGGYEQYF.

This clonotype was recorded many times. A junction end diverges from the germline sequence, so it may reflect a read error. This rearrangement joins TRBV12-3 or TRBV12-4 to TRBJ2-4, with D unresolved. This CDR3 is 15 amino acids long. As DNA, the CDR3 is TGTGCCAGCAGCCCCCCTACGGCAGCCAAAAACATTAAGTACTTC. It translates to CASSPPTAAKNIKYF.

This clonotype was picked up a small number of times. The gene calls are TRBV20-1 and TRBJ2-7; D is uncertain. Per germline, CDR1 DFQATT and CDR2 SNEGSKA (reference sequence). This CDR3 spans 12 amino acids. Trimming cost V 6 bases and J 2 bases, with 11 bases left between them. This CDR3 reads CSAPRPPYEQYF. The CDR3 DNA sequence: TGCAGTGCGCCTCGCCCCCCCTACGAGCAGTACTTC.

This clonotype came up many times. The chain employs TRBV20-1 and TRBJ1-5; weak D call: TRBD1 (5 bases). CDR1 is DFQATT and CDR2 is SNEGSKA in the germline V gene (reference sequence). This CDR3 is built from 13 residues. V was pared by 6 bases and J by 7 bases, with 16 bases between. The DNA for the CDR3 is TGCAGTGCAAGGGGAGGGCCGGGGCAGCCCCAGCATTTT. This translates into CSARGGPGQPQHF.

The genes are TRBV19 and TRBJ1-5; D unresolved. The CDR3 runs to 13 residues. V gave up 5 bases and J gave up 9 bases, with 14 bases separating them. Germline-derived CDR1 and CDR2 are LNHDA and SQIVND (reference sequence). The CDR3 bases are TGTGCCAGTAGTGGACCCTGGGAGGGGCCCCAGCATTTT. Encoded protein: CASSGPWEGPQHF.

The J gene is TRBJ2-7, the V gene TRBV6-1, with no clear D. The CDR3 length is 13 residues. The germline V and J ends were trimmed by 8 bases and 2 bases, with 13 bases remaining between them. Germline CDR1 is MNHNS and CDR2 is SASEGT. The CDR3 DNA sequence: TGTGCCAGCCAAAGGTTAGGCCCCTACGAGCAGTACTTC. Translating it yields CASQRLGPYEQYF.

In its sample, this clonotype was seen many times. The chain combines TRBV28 with TRBJ2-7, with D unresolved. Germline CDR1 MDHEN, CDR2 SYDVKM. Trimming removed 3 bases at V and 2 bases at J, with 5 bases between. CDR3 length: 12 amino acids. CDR3: CASSFQAYEQYF. As DNA, the CDR3 is TGTGCCAGCAGTTTCCAGGCCTACGAGCAGTACTTC.

J is TRBJ1-5 and V is TRBV6-1; D is unclear. V lost 6 bases, J lost 1 base, and 13 bases lay in between. The CDR3 spans 15 residues. Germline loops: CDR1 MNHNS, CDR2 SASEGT. In nucleotides, the CDR3 is TGTGCCAGCAGCCGTCTTCCGGGGAGCAATCAGCCCCAGCATTTT. As protein: CASSRLPGSNQPQHF.

This chain connects TRBV3-1 to TRBJ1-1; TRBD1 matches at 9 bases. There are 15 residues in the CDR3. Trimming at V came to 4 bases and at J to 5 bases, leaving 8 bases not matched to a gene. Germline loops: CDR1 LGHDT, CDR2 YNNKEL (reference sequence). This CDR3 reads CASSLTTGGDTEAFF. DNA of the CDR3: TGTGCCAGCAGCCTTACGACAGGGGGAGATACTGAAGCTTTCTTT.